The sequence of this T cell receptor (beta chain) was determined in a study of blood T cells in healthy people across ages. Study results and limitations: Because sorting was not performed, PBMCs prevented conclusive naive versus antigen-experienced comparison.

Together with a sample-barcoded 5' primer, a J-beta primer mix was included in a second PCR lasting about 7 to 11 cycles. TCRdb processed the 5' RACE reads anew with MiXCR; each CDR3 protein has one entry. The sample holds under 2,000,000 distinct CDR3 sequences, about 50% seen once. The table lists this clonotype with many counts. Its antigen remains unknown. Germline V CDR1 and CDR2: SGHAT, FQDESV (reference sequence). CDR3 length: 16 residues. The V segment lost 5 bases and the J segment 2 bases; nucleotides outside the gene matches: 8. This chain connects TRBV11-1 to TRBJ2-3, with TRBD2 matching over 9 bases. Material for sequencing was blood. The clonotype was recovered from a woman aged 40 to 49 in good health. The CDR3 nucleotides read TGTGCCAGCAGCACGCCGCCTAGCGGGGCCACAGATACGCAGTATTTT. Translating gives CASSTPPSGATDTQYF.